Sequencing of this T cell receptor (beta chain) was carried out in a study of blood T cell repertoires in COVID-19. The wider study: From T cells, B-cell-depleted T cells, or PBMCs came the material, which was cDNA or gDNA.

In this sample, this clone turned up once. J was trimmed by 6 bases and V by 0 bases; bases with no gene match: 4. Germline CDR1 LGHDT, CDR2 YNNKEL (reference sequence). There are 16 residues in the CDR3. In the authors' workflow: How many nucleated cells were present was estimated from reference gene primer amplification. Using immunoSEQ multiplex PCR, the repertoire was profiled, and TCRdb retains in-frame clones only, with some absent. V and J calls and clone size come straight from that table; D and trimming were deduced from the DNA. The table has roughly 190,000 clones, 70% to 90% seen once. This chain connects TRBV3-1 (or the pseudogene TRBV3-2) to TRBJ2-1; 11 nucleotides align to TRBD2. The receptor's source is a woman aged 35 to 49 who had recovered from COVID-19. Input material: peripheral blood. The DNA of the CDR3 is TGTGCCAGCAGCCAAGATAGACTAGCGGGACCCAATGAGCAGTTCTTC. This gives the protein CASSQDRLAGPNEQFF.